These T cell receptor beta chains were read from a single sample in a study of OX40 agonist ivuxolimab in advanced cancers. Profiled with immunoSEQ multiplex PCR; TCRdb holds only in-frame clones, not every one. The sample holds about 25,000 clones; about 85% are singletons and the top ten take around 33%. Sample: CD4+ or CD8+ T cells sorted from blood, taken in a trial of the OX40 agonist ivuxolimab. All receptors derive from an adult with an advanced solid tumor such as melanoma, head and neck, liver or kidney cancer. CDR3s include the opening cysteine and the closing phenylalanine or tryptophan. Each record gives: J gene, clone size, V gene, D gene, CDR3 protein, CDR3 DNA. The D gene is left open where the match is weak. Rows give clone size only sometimes, using once, few, many, or a class for an expanded clone.

j_call: TRBJ2-1; clone_size: few; v_call: TRBV5-6; d_call: NA; cdr3_aa: CASSLSTRSYNEQFF; cdr3_nt: TGTGCCAGCAGCTTGTCCACCCGCTCCTACAATGAGCAGTTCTTC
j_call: TRBJ2-1; clone_size: NA; v_call: TRBV10-3; d_call: TRBD2; cdr3_aa: CAIRGLAATHGEQFF; cdr3_nt: TGTGCCATTCGGGGACTAGCGGCCACACACGGTGAGCAGTTCTTC
j_call: TRBJ1-5; clone_size: once; v_call: TRBV7-6; d_call: NA; cdr3_aa: CASSPREGNQPQHF; cdr3_nt: TGTGCCAGCAGTCCCAGGGAGGGGAATCAGCCCCAGCATTTT
j_call: TRBJ2-1; clone_size: NA; v_call: TRBV11-3; d_call: NA; cdr3_aa: CASSFGGRVDNEQFF; cdr3_nt: TGTGCCAGCAGCTTCGGGGGTAGGGTGGACAATGAGCAGTTCTTC
j_call: TRBJ1-2; clone_size: once; v_call: TRBV5-4; d_call: NA; cdr3_aa: CASSLEVTGYTF; cdr3_nt: TGTGCCAGCAGCTTGGAAGTTACTGGCTACACCTTC
j_call: TRBJ2-7; clone_size: NA; v_call: TRBV2; d_call: TRBD1; cdr3_aa: CASRTGTGGYEQYF; cdr3_nt: TGTGCCAGCAGAACCGGGACAGGGGGCTACGAGCAGTACTTC
j_call: TRBJ2-2; clone_size: NA; v_call: TRBV7-2; d_call: TRBD2; cdr3_aa: CASSLAPSGYTGELFF; cdr3_nt: TGTGCCAGCAGCTTAGCCCCTAGCGGATACACCGGGGAGCTGTTTTTT
j_call: TRBJ2-3; clone_size: NA; v_call: TRBV4-1; d_call: TRBD2; cdr3_aa: CASSQVEVAGESDTQYF; cdr3_nt: TGCGCCAGCAGCCAAGTCGAAGTAGCGGGGGAGTCAGATACGCAGTATTTT
j_call: TRBJ1-4; clone_size: NA; v_call: TRBV11-3; d_call: NA; cdr3_aa: CASSLGVGEKLFF; cdr3_nt: TGTGCCAGCAGCTTAGGAGTCGGTGAAAAACTGTTTTTT
j_call: TRBJ2-1; clone_size: NA; v_call: TRBV7-9; d_call: NA; cdr3_aa: CASSPMLNYNEQFF; cdr3_nt: TGTGCCAGCAGCCCAATGCTAAACTACAATGAGCAGTTCTTC
j_call: TRBJ2-1; clone_size: NA; v_call: TRBV28; d_call: TRBD2; cdr3_aa: CASSWGLGPYNEQFF; cdr3_nt: TGTGCCAGCAGTTGGGGACTAGGTCCCTACAATGAGCAGTTCTTC
j_call: TRBJ2-7; clone_size: NA; v_call: TRBV7-9; d_call: NA; cdr3_aa: CASSYDRLGYEQYF; cdr3_nt: TGTGCCAGCAGCTATGACAGGCTTGGGTACGAGCAGTACTTC
j_call: TRBJ1-2; clone_size: NA; v_call: TRBV2; d_call: NA; cdr3_aa: CASISPTDQPDYGYTF; cdr3_nt: TGTGCCAGCATATCTCCGACAGACCAGCCAGACTATGGCTACACCTTC
j_call: TRBJ2-7; clone_size: NA; v_call: TRBV27; d_call: NA; cdr3_aa: CASSLSPSGRPEQYF; cdr3_nt: TGTGCCAGCAGTTTATCCCCCTCGGGTCGGCCAGAGCAGTACTTC
j_call: TRBJ1-2; clone_size: NA; v_call: TRBV9; d_call: NA; cdr3_aa: CASSVGGKFSYNYGYTF; cdr3_nt: TGTGCCAGCAGCGTAGGTGGAAAGTTTTCGTATAACTATGGCTACACCTTC
j_call: TRBJ1-2; clone_size: few; v_call: TRBV2; d_call: NA; cdr3_aa: CASSDQGSYGYTF; cdr3_nt: TGTGCCAGCAGTGACCAGGGTAGCTATGGCTACACCTTC
j_call: TRBJ1-2; clone_size: NA; v_call: TRBV2; d_call: NA; cdr3_aa: CASSEEQGNYGYTF; cdr3_nt: TGTGCCAGCAGTGAAGAACAGGGAAACTATGGCTACACCTTC
j_call: TRBJ2-7; clone_size: NA; v_call: TRBV7-9; d_call: TRBD1; cdr3_aa: CASSTAGTGVDEQYF; cdr3_nt: TGTGCCAGCAGCACAGCCGGGACAGGGGTGGACGAGCAGTACTTC
j_call: TRBJ1-1; clone_size: NA; v_call: TRBV6-1; d_call: NA; cdr3_aa: CASEPRSMITEAFF; cdr3_nt: TGTGCCAGCGAGCCCCGCAGTATGATCACTGAAGCTTTCTTT
j_call: TRBJ2-1; clone_size: few; v_call: TRBV7-8; d_call: TRBD2; cdr3_aa: CASSSRAGGPLNEQFF; cdr3_nt: TGTGCCAGCAGCTCCAGAGCGGGAGGGCCGTTGAATGAGCAGTTCTTC
j_call: TRBJ1-5; clone_size: NA; v_call: TRBV6-1; d_call: NA; cdr3_aa: CASSVSRYSNQPQHF; cdr3_nt: TGTGCCAGCAGTGTGAGCAGGTATAGCAATCAGCCCCAGCATTTT
j_call: TRBJ2-7; clone_size: NA; v_call: TRBV7-8; d_call: TRBD2; cdr3_aa: CASSLRGGGLARTYEQYF; cdr3_nt: TGTGCCAGCAGCTTAAGAGGGGGGGGACTAGCCCGAACCTACGAGCAGTACTTC
j_call: TRBJ2-1; clone_size: NA; v_call: TRBV5-1; d_call: TRBD1; cdr3_aa: CASSRGDRDYNEQFF; cdr3_nt: TGCGCCAGCAGTCGAGGAGACAGGGATTACAATGAGCAGTTCTTC
j_call: TRBJ1-1; clone_size: once; v_call: TRBV5-1; d_call: NA; cdr3_aa: CASSFQTNTEAFF; cdr3_nt: TGCGCCAGCAGCTTCCAGACGAACACTGAAGCTTTCTTT
j_call: TRBJ2-2; clone_size: NA; v_call: TRBV5-1; d_call: NA; cdr3_aa: CASSLAVAANTGELFF; cdr3_nt: TGCGCCAGCAGCTTGGCGGTAGCGGCGAACACCGGGGAGCTGTTTTTT
j_call: TRBJ1-2; clone_size: NA; v_call: TRBV5-6; d_call: NA; cdr3_aa: CASSPTDTSGYTF; cdr3_nt: TGTGCCAGCAGCCCGACGGATACGTCTGGCTACACCTTC
j_call: TRBJ2-3; clone_size: NA; v_call: TRBV15; d_call: NA; cdr3_aa: CATSRLGTDTQYF; cdr3_nt: TGTGCCACCAGCAGACTGGGCACAGATACGCAGTATTTT